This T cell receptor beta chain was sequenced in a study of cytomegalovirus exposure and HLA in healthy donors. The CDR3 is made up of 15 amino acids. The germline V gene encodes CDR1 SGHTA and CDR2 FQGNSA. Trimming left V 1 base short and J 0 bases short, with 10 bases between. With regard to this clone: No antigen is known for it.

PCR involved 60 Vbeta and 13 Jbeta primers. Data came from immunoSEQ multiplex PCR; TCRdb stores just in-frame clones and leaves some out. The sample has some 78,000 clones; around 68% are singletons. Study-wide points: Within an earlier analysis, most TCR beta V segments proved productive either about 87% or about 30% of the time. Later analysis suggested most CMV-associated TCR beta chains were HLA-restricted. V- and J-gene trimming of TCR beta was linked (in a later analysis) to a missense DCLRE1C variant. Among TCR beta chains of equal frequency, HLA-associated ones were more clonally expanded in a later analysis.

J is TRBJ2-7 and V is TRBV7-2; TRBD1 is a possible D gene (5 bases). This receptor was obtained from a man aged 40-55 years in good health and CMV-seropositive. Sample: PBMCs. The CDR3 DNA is TGTGCCAGCAGCTTAGTCTCAGGGTCCTCCTACGAGCAGTACTTC. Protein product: CASSLVSGSSYEQYF.